Each of the 22 T cell receptor beta chains below was sequenced from the same sample in a study of patients and donors after allogeneic stem cell transplantation (dated by TCRdb to the early 2020s). Libraries were made using RT-PCR. Sequenced using a NextSeq 550. TCRdb applied fastp at Q25 and MiXCR to the public reads, then kept only in-frame beta chains. Rows matching on CDR3 protein sequence are summarized as one entry with the most common DNA and genes. The table for this sample lists tens of thousands of distinct CDR3 sequences; nearly 7% of them were counted only once. Approximately 30% of the sample lies in the top ten. The sample was blood, either unsorted or a sorted T cell fraction (not recorded which). The source of these receptors is a human donor who was either an allogeneic HSCT recipient or a stem cell or donor lymphocyte infusion donor (not recorded which). It is not recorded whose cells these are; they may come from a transplant donor.

This chain uses TRBV7-8 with TRBJ2-1; tentatively, D is TRBD2 (5 bases). Germline CDR1 is SGHVS and CDR2 is FQNEAQ. This CDR3 spans 18 amino acids. V lost 1 base and J 5 bases, leaving 21 bases between the germline ends. The DNA of the CDR3 is TGTGCCAGCAGCTTAGGACTGGTCGGGATAGGCACCGACAATGAGCAGTTCTTC. It encodes CASSLGLVGIGTDNEQFF.

This clonotype was detected a few times. This chain joins TRBV19 and TRBJ2-7; D possibly corresponds to TRBD1 (5 bases). The length of the CDR3 is 13 residues. The V gene's germline CDR1 is LNHDA and CDR2 SQIVND (reference sequence). V lost 4 bases and J lost 3, with 10 bases in between. DNA for the CDR3: TGTGCCAGTAGTAGGACACCTGGCTACGAGCAGTACTTC. This codes for CASSRTPGYEQYF.

The sample holds a few counts of this clonotype. The chain joins TRBV28 to TRBJ2-7; the D gene is possibly TRBD2 (6 bases). The CDR3 is 18 amino acids. Germline CDR1 MDHEN, CDR2 SYDVKM. V lost 6 bases to trimming and J lost 4 bases, with 28 bases between them. CDR3: CASRPWGEENRSGYEQYF. The CDR3 DNA reads TGTGCCAGCAGACCCTGGGGGGAGGAGAATCGCTCAGGTTACGAGCAGTACTTC.

V and J are TRBV5-1 and TRBJ2-3; perhaps TRBD1 as D (5 bases). CDR3 length equals 15 residues. Germline V gene sequence: CDR1 SGHRS, CDR2 YFSETQ. V dropped 4 bases and J dropped 0 bases, with 12 bases sitting between them. CDR3 nucleotides: TGCGCCAGCAGCACGACAGTATCTAGCACAGATACGCAGTATTTT. As protein: CASSTTVSSTDTQYF.

The table lists this clonotype with a few counts. J is TRBJ2-1 and V is TRBV3-1; 12 nucleotides agree with TRBD2. V lost 0 bases to trimming and J lost 6 bases; unmatched junction nucleotides: 12. Per the germline V gene, CDR1 is LGHDT and CDR2 is YNNKEL (reference sequence). The length of the CDR3 is 19 residues. The CDR3 DNA follows: TGTGCCAGCAGCCAAGATGCCGGACTAGCGGGAAGGTTTGGCAATGAGCAGTTCTTC. Its protein is CASSQDAGLAGRFGNEQFF.

This clonotype appeared many times. V is TRBV10-3 and J is TRBJ2-3, with unresolved D. The CDR3 spans 13 residues. Between the trimmed V and J ends, which lost 7 bases and 1 base, there was a span of 9 bases. Per the germline V gene, CDR1 is ENHRY and CDR2 is SYGVKD. Here the CDR3 DNA reads TGTGCCATCACCGCTCGGCGCACAGATACGCAGTATTTT. Amino acids: CAITARRTDTQYF.

This clonotype was recorded at least ten times. The chain recombines TRBV28 with TRBJ1-2; D may be TRBD1 (5 bases). V was trimmed by 8 bases and J by 2 bases, leaving 9 bases between them. The CDR3 consists of 12 residues. The germline CDR1 and CDR2 sequences are MDHEN and SYDVKM. CDR3 protein: CASGHRNYGYTF. The CDR3 nucleotides are TGTGCCAGCGGTCACAGGAACTATGGCTACACCTTC.

This clonotype turned up a few times. This may arise from a read error, as a much more abundant clone is one base away. The V and J genes are TRBV5-5 and TRBJ1-5, with D hard to call. Germline values: CDR1 SGHKS, CDR2 YYEKEE (reference sequence). The CDR3 consists of 16 residues. CDR3 amino acids: CACSLLNSATGQPQHF. The CDR3 DNA is TGTGCCTGCAGCTTGTTGAACAGCGCCACGGGGCAGCCCCAGCATTTT.

This chain joins TRBV19 and TRBJ1-1; D ambiguous. CDR3 size: 14 residues. Germline assignment: CDR1 LNHDA and CDR2 SQIVND (reference sequence). Trimming removed 4 bases from V and 4 bases from J, with 13 bases in between. The CDR3 DNA reads as TGTGCCAGTAGTAAGGAGATGTGGGCCACTGAAGCTTTCTTT. This sequence encodes CASSKEMWATEAFF.

This clonotype was counted ten times or more. The CDR3, as DNA: TGTGCCAGCAGCTTCGGGAGGAGCTCCTACGAGCAGTACTTC. It encodes CASSFGRSSYEQYF. J is TRBJ2-7 and V is TRBV11-1; 7 bases fit TRBD2. The length of the CDR3 is 14 residues. Trimming at V came to 3 bases and at J to 0 bases, leaving 2 bases not matched to a gene. CDR1 and CDR2 from the germline V gene are SGHAT and FQDESV (reference sequence).

The chain joins TRBV20-1 to TRBJ2-1; weak D call: TRBD2 (5 bases). Germline-derived CDR1 and CDR2 are DFQATT and SNEGSKA (reference sequence). V lost 2 bases to trimming and J lost 7 bases, with 6 bases between them. The CDR3 covers 11 residues. CDR3: CSARTRNEQFF. The DNA for the CDR3 is TGCAGTGCTAGAACTAGGAATGAGCAGTTCTTC.

By share, this clonotype counts as medium-sized. The CDR3 region has the DNA TGTGCCAGCAGTTTAGCGATGAGGTTAGGGTTCAGGGTCCAACCTAACACTGAAGCTTTCTTT. Protein: CASSLAMRLGFRVQPNTEAFF. J is TRBJ1-1 and V is TRBV12-3 or TRBV12-4; D is perhaps TRBD1 (5 bases). CDR3 length: 21 residues. Trimming took 0 bases from V and 2 from J, leaving 28 bases between them.

The chain's CDR3 is CASSEIPDPWSNQPQHF. The CDR3 nucleotides read TGTGCCAGCAGTGAAATTCCAGACCCGTGGAGCAATCAGCCCCAGCATTTT. The V and J genes are TRBV6-1 and TRBJ1-5; D is unclear. This CDR3 is 17 amino acids long. V was shortened by 2 bases and J by 1 base, with 15 bases between the two germline ends. From germline, CDR1 is MNHNS and CDR2 SASEGT.

This clonotype was seen repeatedly, ten times or more. The CDR3 region has the DNA TGCAGTGCTACCTTGACAGGGAGGAACACCGGGGAGCTGTTTTTT. Translation: CSATLTGRNTGELFF. The V call is TRBV20-1, the J call TRBJ2-2, with TRBD1 matching over 7 bases. Germline lookup yields CDR1 DFQATT and CDR2 SNEGSKA (reference sequence). Trimming removed 4 bases from V and 1 base from J; junction bases left unmatched: 6. This CDR3 spans 15 amino acids.

This clonotype was counted ten times or more. The chain employs TRBV11-2 and TRBJ1-1; TRBD1 aligns across 7 bases. The CDR3 loop spans 16 amino acids. The trim removed 0 bases at V and 4 bases at J, leaving 8 bases unmatched. The germline CDR1 and CDR2 sequences are SGHAT and FQNNGV. The CDR3 loop reads CASSLDDLNRGTEAFF. In DNA form, the CDR3 reads TGTGCCAGCAGCTTAGATGATTTAAACAGGGGCACTGAAGCTTTCTTT. Full variable domain (missing parts from reference TRBV11-2 and TRBJ1-1): EAGVAQSPRYKIIEKRQSVAFWCNPISGHATLYWYQQILGQGPKLLIQFQNNGVVDDSQLPKDRFSAERLKGVDSTLKIQPAKLEDSAVYLCASSLDDLNRGTEAFFGQGTRLTVV.

This clonotype has at least ten counts. The chain carries TRBV10-3 and TRBJ2-7, with 11 bases that match TRBD1. The length of the CDR3 is 16 residues. CDR1 and CDR2 (germline): ENHRY, SYGVKD. After removal of 3 bases from V and 2 bases from J, the junction contained 6 bases not matched to a gene. CDR3 residues: CAISDPDRGLTYEQYF. CDR3 nucleotide sequence: TGTGCCATCAGTGACCCGGACAGGGGGCTCACCTACGAGCAGTACTTC.

The chain is built from TRBV20-1 and TRBJ2-1; D is unresolved. This CDR3 contains 14 residues. Trimming pared 0 bases from V and 3 bases from J, leaving 9 bases between. Germline V lookup: CDR1 DFQATT, CDR2 SNEGSKA (reference sequence). CDR3 in amino acids: CSARDLKYYNEQFF. In nucleotides, the CDR3 is TGCAGTGCTAGAGATTTGAAGTACTACAATGAGCAGTTCTTC.

This clonotype was seen many times. The chain combines TRBV3-1 with TRBJ2-5; unclear D gene. CDR1 and CDR2 from the germline V gene are LGHDT and YNNKEL (reference sequence). Trimming took off 1 base at V and 4 bases at J, with 4 bases between the two ends. The CDR3 is made up of 12 amino acids. The CDR3 spells CASSQVGETQYF. CDR3 nucleotide sequence: TGTGCCAGCAGCCAAGTTGGAGAGACCCAGTACTTC.

V usage is TRBV18 and J usage is TRBJ2-2, with 8 bases that match TRBD2. Trimming took 3 bases from V and 1 from J; bases not matched to a gene: 7. The CDR3 totals 17 residues. The V gene's germline CDR1 is KGHSH and CDR2 LQKENI. The CDR3 protein is CASSPGSGRGNTGELFF. The CDR3, as DNA: TGTGCCAGCTCACCTGGCAGCGGGAGAGGGAACACCGGGGAGCTGTTTTTT.

In its sample, this clonotype was seen a few times. The V call is TRBV7-9, the J call TRBJ2-3, with D hard to call. CDR3 size: 16 residues. V was clipped by 0 bases and J by 2 bases, with 12 bases between them. Germline loops: CDR1 SEHNR, CDR2 FQNEAQ (reference sequence). CDR3 sequence: CASSLAGSSNTDTQYF. The CDR3 DNA reads as TGTGCCAGCAGCTTAGCAGGTAGCTCAAACACAGATACGCAGTATTTT.

This clonotype was recorded at least ten times. The V call is TRBV28, the J call TRBJ2-7; 14 bases align to TRBD2. In germline, CDR1 is MDHEN, CDR2 SYDVKM. CDR3 length: 17 amino acids. V gave up 6 bases and J gave up 5 bases; unmatched junction bases: 12. The CDR3 sequence is CASRALGTSGRGNEQYF. The DNA of the CDR3 is TGTGCCAGCAGGGCGTTAGGGACTAGCGGGAGAGGGAACGAGCAGTACTTC.

This rearrangement joins TRBV10-3 to TRBJ2-1; 12 nucleotides agree with TRBD2. The CDR3 is 14 residues long. Germline lookup yields CDR1 ENHRY and CDR2 SYGVKD. V lost 10 bases to trimming and J lost 7 bases; unmatched junction nucleotides: 8. The CDR3 reads CATQPLAGGNEQFF. CDR3 nucleotide sequence: TGTGCCACTCAGCCTCTAGCGGGAGGGAATGAGCAGTTCTTC.